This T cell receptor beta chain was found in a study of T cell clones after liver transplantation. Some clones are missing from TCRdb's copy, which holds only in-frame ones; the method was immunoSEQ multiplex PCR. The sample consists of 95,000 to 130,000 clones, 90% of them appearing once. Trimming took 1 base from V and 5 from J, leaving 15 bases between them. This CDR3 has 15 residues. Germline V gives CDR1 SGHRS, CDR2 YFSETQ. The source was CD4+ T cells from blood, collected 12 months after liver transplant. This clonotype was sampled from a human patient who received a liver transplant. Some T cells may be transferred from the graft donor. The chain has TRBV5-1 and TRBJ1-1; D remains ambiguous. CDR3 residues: CASSLIPGDETEAFF. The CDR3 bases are TGCGCCAGCAGCTTGATCCCCGGGGATGAGACTGAAGCTTTCTTT.